This TCR beta chain was recorded in a study of T cell responses to AZD1222 COVID-19 vaccine. Turning to the study itself: Pooled in the analysis were second doses at about 4 or about 12 weeks. Findings of the study overall: Among the donors, most were white British and more were female, and clonal diversity was possibly underestimated.

V lost 5 bases and J 0 bases, leaving 20 bases between the germline ends. Germline V gives CDR1 SEHNR, CDR2 FQNEAQ (reference sequence). The CDR3 has 19 amino acids. This clone has just a few counts. Its antigen is unknown. TCRdb's copy holds only in-frame clones and misses some; the assay was immunoSEQ multiplex PCR. This repertoire shows roughly 150,000 clones, around nine tenths found once; its top ten account for 5%. This chain joins TRBV7-9 and TRBJ2-6, with D possibly matching TRBD1 (6 bases). This receptor was identified in an adult in good health. Sequences were derived from peripheral blood, sampled on day 0 of AZD1222 vaccination. CDR3: CASSPPPGTRGSGANVLTF. As DNA, the CDR3 is TGTGCCAGCAGCCCGCCGCCCGGGACAAGGGGCTCTGGGGCCAACGTCCTGACTTTC.